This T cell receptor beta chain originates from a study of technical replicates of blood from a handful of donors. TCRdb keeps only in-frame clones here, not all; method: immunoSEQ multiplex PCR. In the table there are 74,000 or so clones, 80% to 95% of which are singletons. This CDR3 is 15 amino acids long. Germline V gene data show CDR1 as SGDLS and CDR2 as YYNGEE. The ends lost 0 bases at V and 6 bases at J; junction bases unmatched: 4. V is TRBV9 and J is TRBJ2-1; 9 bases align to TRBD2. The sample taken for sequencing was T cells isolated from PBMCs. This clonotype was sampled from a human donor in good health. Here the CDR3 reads CASSVGLAGTNEQFF. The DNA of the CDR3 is TGTGCCAGCAGCGTAGGGCTAGCGGGAACCAATGAGCAGTTCTTC.